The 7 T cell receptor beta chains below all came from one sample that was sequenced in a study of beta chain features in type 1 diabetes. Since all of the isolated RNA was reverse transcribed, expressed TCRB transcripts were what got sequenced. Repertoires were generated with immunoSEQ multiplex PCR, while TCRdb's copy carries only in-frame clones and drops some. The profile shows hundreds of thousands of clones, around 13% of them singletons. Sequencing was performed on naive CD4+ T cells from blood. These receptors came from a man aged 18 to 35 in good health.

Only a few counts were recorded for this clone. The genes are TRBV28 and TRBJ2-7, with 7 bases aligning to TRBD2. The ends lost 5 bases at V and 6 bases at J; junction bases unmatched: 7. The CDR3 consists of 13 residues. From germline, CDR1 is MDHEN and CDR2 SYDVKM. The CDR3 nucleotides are TGTGCCAGCAGTAGACCCGGGGGGTCCGAGCAGTACTTC. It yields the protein CASSRPGGSEQYF. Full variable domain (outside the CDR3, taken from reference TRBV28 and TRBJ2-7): DVKVTQSSRYLVKRTGEKVFLECVQDMDHENMFWYRQDPGLGLRLIYFSYDVKMKEKGDIPEGYSVSREKKERFSLILESASTNQTSMYLCASSRPGGSEQYFGPGTRLTVT.

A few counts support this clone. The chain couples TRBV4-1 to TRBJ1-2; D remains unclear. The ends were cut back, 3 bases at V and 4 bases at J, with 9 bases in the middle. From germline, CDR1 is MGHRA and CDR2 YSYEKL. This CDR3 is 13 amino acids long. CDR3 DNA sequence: TGCGCCAGCAGCCAGCGGGGTCTCTATGGCTACACCTTC. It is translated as CASSQRGLYGYTF.

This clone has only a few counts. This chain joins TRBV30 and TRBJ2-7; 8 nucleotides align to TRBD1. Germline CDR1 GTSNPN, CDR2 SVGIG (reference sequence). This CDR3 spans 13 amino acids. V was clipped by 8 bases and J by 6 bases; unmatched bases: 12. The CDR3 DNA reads TGTGCCAGCAACAGGGGGTGGGGGTCCGAGCAGTACTTC. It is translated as CASNRGWGSEQYF. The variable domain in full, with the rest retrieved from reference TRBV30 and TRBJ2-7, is SQTIHQWPATLVQPVGSPLSLECTVEGTSNPNLYWYRQAAGRGLQLLFYSVGIGQISSEVPQNLSASRPQDRQFILSSKKLLLSDSGFYLCASNRGWGSEQYFGPGTRLTVT.

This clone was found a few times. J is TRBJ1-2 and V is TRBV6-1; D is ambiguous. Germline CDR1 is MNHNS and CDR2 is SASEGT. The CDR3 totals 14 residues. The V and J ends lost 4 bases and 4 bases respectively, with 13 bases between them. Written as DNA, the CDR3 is TGTGCCAGCAGTGCCGCTATGGACTTCTATGGCTACACCTTC. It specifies CASSAAMDFYGYTF.

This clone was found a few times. This CDR3 reads CASSFWDTFYF. The CDR3 DNA follows: TGTGCCAGCAGCTTTTGGGACACCTTTTACTTC. The V call is TRBV5-4, the J call TRBJ2-5, with a weak D call TRBD1 (6 bases). The CDR3 extends over 11 amino acids. V was shortened by 2 bases and J by 14 bases, with 13 bases between the two germline ends. Per the germline V gene, CDR1 is SGHNT and CDR2 is YYREEE (reference sequence).

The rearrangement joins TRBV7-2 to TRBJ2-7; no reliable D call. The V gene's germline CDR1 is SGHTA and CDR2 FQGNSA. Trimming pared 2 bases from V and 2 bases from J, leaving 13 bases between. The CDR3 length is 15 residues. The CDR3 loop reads CASSLTAIRTYEQYF. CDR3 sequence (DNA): TGTGCCAGCAGCTTAACAGCTATCCGTACCTACGAGCAGTACTTC.

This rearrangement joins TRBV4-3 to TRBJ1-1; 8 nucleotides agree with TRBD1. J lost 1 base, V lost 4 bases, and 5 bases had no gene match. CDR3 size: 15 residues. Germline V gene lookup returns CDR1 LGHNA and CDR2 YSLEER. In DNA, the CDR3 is TGCGCCAGCAGCCGCTGGACAGGGACGAACACTGAAGCTTTCTTT. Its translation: CASSRWTGTNTEAFF.